Each of the 11 T cell receptor beta chains below was sequenced from the same sample in a study of regulatory T cells in long-lasting Graves disease. Construction of TCR beta libraries relied on iRepertoire HTBI primers and on Arm-PCR targeting CDR3 regions. TCRdb reanalysed the multiplex PCR reads using MiXCR and keeps one entry per CDR3 protein. This table has about 400,000 distinct CDR3 sequences, less than 25% appearing once. Time point meaning: persistent/refractory GD, antithyroid drugs over 5 years with positive TRAb. PBMC RNA was the source of the TCR library. Here the sequenced sample was peripheral blood mononuclear cells (PBMCs), taken when the disease was refractory, from a patient treated with antithyroid drugs. The receptors come from a female donor with Graves disease.

The rearrangement uses TRBV30 and TRBJ2-1; D perhaps matches TRBD1 (5 bases). CDR1 is GTSNPN, CDR2 SVGIG, per germline (reference sequence). CDR3 size: 12 residues. The germline V and J ends were trimmed by 2 bases and 7 bases, with 9 bases remaining between them. DNA for the CDR3: TGTGCCTGGAGTTCCCAGGGAAATGAGCAGTTCTTC. Translated, it gives CAWSSQGNEQFF.

Only a few counts were recorded for this clonotype. The gene calls are TRBV24-1 and TRBJ1-1; no clear D gene. This CDR3 region has 11 residues. CDR1 KGHDR and CDR2 SFDVKD come from the germline V gene. V shed 4 bases and J shed 5 bases, with 4 bases lying between them. The CDR3 coding sequence is TGTGCCACCAGTGACGGAACTGAAGCTTTCTTT. Translated, it gives CATSDGTEAFF.

The V and J genes are TRBV4-3 and TRBJ2-5; 11 positions agree with TRBD1. CDR3 length: 20 amino acids. Germline V gene sequence: CDR1 LGHNA, CDR2 YSLEER. The V segment lost 4 bases and the J segment 5 bases; nucleotides outside the gene matches: 21. DNA of the CDR3: TGCGCCAGCAGCCTAAACCTTCTTGGACAGGGGGCTGGTGGTTGGGAGACCCAGTACTTC. It translates to CASSLNLLGQGAGGWETQYF.

This clonotype was counted ten times or more. The rearrangement joins TRBV12-3 or TRBV12-4 to TRBJ2-4, with D perhaps TRBD2 (6 bases). Between the trimmed V and J ends, which lost 2 bases and 0 bases, there was a span of 8 bases. This CDR3 has 15 amino acids. Written as DNA, the CDR3 is TGTGCCAGCAGTTTACAGGGACTAGCCAAAAACATTCAGTACTTC. The encoded protein is CASSLQGLAKNIQYF.

This clonotype was detected only a few times. V and J are TRBV19 and TRBJ1-5; D remains unclear. Trimming cost V 4 bases and J 3 bases, with 13 bases left between them. Germline CDR1 LNHDA, CDR2 SQIVND (reference sequence). CDR3 size: 15 residues. DNA of the CDR3: TGTGCCAGTAGTAATGTGACGGTGTCCAATCAGCCCCAGCATTTT. Its protein is CASSNVTVSNQPQHF.

The CDR3 is CASSRIGAGEQYF. CDR3 in DNA: TGTGCCAGCAGCCGAATAGGGGCCGGCGAGCAGTACTTC. The V and J genes are TRBV7-9 and TRBJ2-7; a possible D gene is TRBD1 (5 bases). Germline V lookup: CDR1 SEHNR, CDR2 FQNEAQ (reference sequence). The V end was cut by 5 bases, the J end by 6 bases, with 14 bases between. The CDR3 runs 13 residues.

In its sample, this clonotype was seen many times. The chain employs TRBV7-2 and TRBJ2-7, with 13 bases matching TRBD2. CDR1 is SGHTA, CDR2 FQGNSA, per germline. The CDR3 has 14 residues. V shed 4 bases, J shed 6 bases, and the junction held 3 bases outside the gene matches. The CDR3 loop reads CASSSWTSGSEQYF. The CDR3 DNA is TGTGCCAGCAGCTCATGGACTAGCGGGAGCGAGCAGTACTTC. Full variable domain (rest looked up from reference TRBV7-2 and TRBJ2-7): GAGVSQSPSNKVTEKGKDVELRCDPISGHTALYWYRQSLGQGLEFLIYFQGNSAPDKSGLPSDRFSAERTGGSVSTLTIQRTQQEDSAVYLCASSSWTSGSEQYFGPGTRLTVT.

This clonotype appeared many times. The chain joins TRBV20-1 to TRBJ1-5; 7 nucleotides line up with TRBD1. CDR1 DFQATT and CDR2 SNEGSKA come from the germline V gene (reference sequence). The CDR3 is 12 amino acids. J gave up 4 bases and V 7 bases, and 4 bases lay outside the gene matches. CDR3 in amino acids: CSGGQPNQPQHF. The CDR3, as DNA: TGCAGTGGGGGACAGCCAAATCAGCCCCAGCATTTT.

This clonotype appeared a few times. The chain recombines TRBV11-2 with TRBJ2-2; 7 positions agree with TRBD2. After removal of 4 bases from V and 4 bases from J, the junction contained 15 bases not matched to a gene. In germline, CDR1 is SGHAT, CDR2 FQNNGV. The CDR3 covers 18 residues. In DNA, the CDR3 is TGTGCCAGCAGCTCCCCCGATCCCCTAGCGGAGACCACCGGGGAGCTGTTTTTT. Protein: CASSSPDPLAETTGELFF.

CDR3 in amino acids: CASSLLAGGPERKNIQYF. Here the CDR3 DNA reads TGTGCCAGCAGCTTACTGGCGGGAGGGCCCGAGCGCAAAAACATTCAGTACTTC. The rearrangement uses TRBV7-2 and TRBJ2-4, with TRBD2 identical over 9 bases. Germline loops: CDR1 SGHTA, CDR2 FQGNSA. The CDR3 length is 18 residues. Trimming at V came to 2 bases and at J to 3 bases, leaving 11 bases not matched to a gene.

This chain connects TRBV19 to TRBJ1-4, with D perhaps TRBD1 (5 bases). The CDR3 runs to 16 residues. V lost 1 base and J 2 bases, leaving 11 bases between the germline ends. From germline, CDR1 is LNHDA and CDR2 SQIVND (reference sequence). This CDR3 is CASSIGSRGTNEKLFF. The CDR3 DNA is TGTGCCAGTAGTATAGGTTCACGGGGGACTAATGAAAAACTGTTTTTT.